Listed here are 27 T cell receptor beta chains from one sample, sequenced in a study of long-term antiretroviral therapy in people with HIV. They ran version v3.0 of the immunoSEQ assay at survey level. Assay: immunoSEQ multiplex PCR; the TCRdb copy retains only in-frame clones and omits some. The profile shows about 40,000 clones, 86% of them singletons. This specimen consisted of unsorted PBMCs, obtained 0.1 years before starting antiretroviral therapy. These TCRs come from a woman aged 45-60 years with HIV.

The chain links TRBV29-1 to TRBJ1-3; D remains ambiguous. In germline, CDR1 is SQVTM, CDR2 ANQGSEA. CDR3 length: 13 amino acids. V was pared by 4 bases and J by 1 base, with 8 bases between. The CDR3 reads CSVAGESGNTIYF. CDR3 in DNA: TGCAGCGTTGCGGGTGAATCTGGAAACACCATATATTTT.

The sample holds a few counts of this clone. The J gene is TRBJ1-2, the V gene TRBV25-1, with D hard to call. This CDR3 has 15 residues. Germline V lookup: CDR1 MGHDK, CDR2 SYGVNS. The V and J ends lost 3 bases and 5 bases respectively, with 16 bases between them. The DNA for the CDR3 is TGTGCCAGCAGTGACCTTTCGACCTCATCTTATGGCTACACCTTC. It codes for CASSDLSTSSYGYTF.

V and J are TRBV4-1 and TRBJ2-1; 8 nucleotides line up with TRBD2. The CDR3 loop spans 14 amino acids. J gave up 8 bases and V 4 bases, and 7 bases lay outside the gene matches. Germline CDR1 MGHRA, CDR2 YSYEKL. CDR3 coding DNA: TGCGCCAGCAGCCCCGGCGGGGGGAGGGATGAGCAGTTCTTC. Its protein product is CASSPGGGRDEQFF.

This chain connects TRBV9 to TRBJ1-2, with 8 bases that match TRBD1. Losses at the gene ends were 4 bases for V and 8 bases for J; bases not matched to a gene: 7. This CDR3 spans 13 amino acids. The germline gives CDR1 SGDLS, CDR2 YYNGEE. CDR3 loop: CASSQGQADGYTF. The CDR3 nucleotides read TGTGCCAGCAGCCAGGGACAGGCGGACGGCTACACCTTC.

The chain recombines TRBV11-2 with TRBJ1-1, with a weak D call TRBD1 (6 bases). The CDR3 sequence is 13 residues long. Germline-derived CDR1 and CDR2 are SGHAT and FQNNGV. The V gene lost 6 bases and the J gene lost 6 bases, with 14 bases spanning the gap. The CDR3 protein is CASRLRGVPEAFF. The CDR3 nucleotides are TGTGCCAGCAGGCTAAGGGGGGTTCCTGAAGCTTTCTTT. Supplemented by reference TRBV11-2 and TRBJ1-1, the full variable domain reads EAGVAQSPRYKIIEKRQSVAFWCNPISGHATLYWYQQILGQGPKLLIQFQNNGVVDDSQLPKDRFSAERLKGVDSTLKIQPAKLEDSAVYLCASRLRGVPEAFFGQGTRLTVV.

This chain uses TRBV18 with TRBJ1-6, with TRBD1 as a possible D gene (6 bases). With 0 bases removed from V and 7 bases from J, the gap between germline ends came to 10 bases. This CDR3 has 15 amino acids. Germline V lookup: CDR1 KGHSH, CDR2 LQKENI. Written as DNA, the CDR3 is TGTGCCAGCTCACCACCCCCGGACAGCAATTCACCCCTCCACTTT. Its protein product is CASSPPPDSNSPLHF.

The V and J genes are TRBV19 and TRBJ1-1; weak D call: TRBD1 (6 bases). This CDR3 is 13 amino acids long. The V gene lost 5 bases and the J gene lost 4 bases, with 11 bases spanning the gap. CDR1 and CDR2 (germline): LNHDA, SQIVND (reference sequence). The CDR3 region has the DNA TGTGCCAGTAGTGGGGGCGGTGGCACTGAAGCTTTCTTT. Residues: CASSGGGGTEAFF.

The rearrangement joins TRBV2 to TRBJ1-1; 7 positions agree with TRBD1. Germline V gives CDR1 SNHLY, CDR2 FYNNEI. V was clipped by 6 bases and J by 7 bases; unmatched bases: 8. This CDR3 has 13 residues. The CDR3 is CASSAGQAYEAFF. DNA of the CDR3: TGTGCCAGCAGCGCCGGACAGGCCTATGAAGCTTTCTTT.

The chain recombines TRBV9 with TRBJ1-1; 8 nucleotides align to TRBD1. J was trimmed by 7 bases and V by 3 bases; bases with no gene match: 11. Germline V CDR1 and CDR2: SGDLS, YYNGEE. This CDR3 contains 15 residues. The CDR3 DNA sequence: TGTGCCAGCAGCGCACTGACAGGGGAAGTTGGTGAAGCTTTCTTT. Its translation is CASSALTGEVGEAFF.

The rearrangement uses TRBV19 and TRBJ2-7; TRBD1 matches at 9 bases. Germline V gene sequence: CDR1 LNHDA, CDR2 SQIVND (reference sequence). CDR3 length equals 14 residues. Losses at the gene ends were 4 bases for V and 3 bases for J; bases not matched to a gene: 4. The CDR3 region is CASSTGQGSYEQYF. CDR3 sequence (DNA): TGTGCCAGTAGTACCGGACAGGGGAGCTACGAGCAGTACTTC.

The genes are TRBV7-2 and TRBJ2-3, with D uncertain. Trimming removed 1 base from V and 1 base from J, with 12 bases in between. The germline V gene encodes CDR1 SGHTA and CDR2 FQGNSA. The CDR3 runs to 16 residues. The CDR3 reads CASSLGLERRTDTQYF. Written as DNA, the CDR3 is TGTGCCAGCAGCTTAGGGCTCGAGCGCCGCACAGATACGCAGTATTTT.

The CDR3 spells CASSVGLQHLSEQYF. CDR3 nucleotides: TGTGCCAGCAGCGTAGGGCTCCAGCATTTGTCCGAGCAGTACTTC. The chain couples TRBV9 to TRBJ2-7; D is uncertain. Germline CDR1 is SGDLS and CDR2 is YYNGEE. The CDR3 sequence is 15 residues long. V lost 0 bases and J lost 6, with 16 bases in between. The full variable domain, its missing parts supplied by reference TRBV9 and TRBJ2-7, is DSGVTQTPKHLITATGQRVTLRCSPRSGDLSVYWYQQSLDQGLQFLIQYYNGEERAKGNILERFSAQQFPDLHSELNLSSLELGDSALYFCASSVGLQHLSEQYFGPGTRLTVT.

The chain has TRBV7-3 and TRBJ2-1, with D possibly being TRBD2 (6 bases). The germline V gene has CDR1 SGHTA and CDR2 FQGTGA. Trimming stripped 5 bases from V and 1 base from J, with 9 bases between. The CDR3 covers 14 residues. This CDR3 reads CASSLGTSYNEQFF. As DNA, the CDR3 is TGTGCCAGCAGCCTCGGGACTTCCTACAATGAGCAGTTCTTC.

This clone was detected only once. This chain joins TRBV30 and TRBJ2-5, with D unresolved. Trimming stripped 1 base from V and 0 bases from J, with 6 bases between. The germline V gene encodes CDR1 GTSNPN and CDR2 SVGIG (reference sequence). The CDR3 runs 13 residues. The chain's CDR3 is CAWSDSYQETQYF. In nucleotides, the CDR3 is TGTGCCTGGAGTGACAGCTACCAAGAGACCCAGTACTTC.

In nucleotides, the CDR3 is TGTGCCAGCAGCTCCCGGGACAGGAGATACCTAATTAACTATGGCTACACCTTC. Protein: CASSSRDRRYLINYGYTF. This sequence joins TRBV7-9 and TRBJ1-2; TRBD1 aligns across 8 bases. V was clipped by 4 bases and J by 1 base; unmatched bases: 14. Germline CDR1 is SEHNR and CDR2 is FQNEAQ (reference sequence). The CDR3 runs to 18 residues.

Here the CDR3 DNA reads TGTGCCAGAAGCGGAGCGGGGGAAAGCACAGATACGCAGTATTTT. Translated, it gives CARSGAGESTDTQYF. The chain employs TRBV5-3 and TRBJ2-3; 8 bases fit TRBD2. TRBV5-3 counts as an open reading frame of uncertain function. The CDR3 sequence is 15 residues long. V lost 4 bases and J lost 0; bases outside the gene matches: 4.

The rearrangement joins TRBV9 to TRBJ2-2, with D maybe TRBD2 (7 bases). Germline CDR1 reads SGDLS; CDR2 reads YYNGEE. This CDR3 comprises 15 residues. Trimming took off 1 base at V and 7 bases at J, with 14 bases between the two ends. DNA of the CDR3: TGTGCCAGCAGCGTATTTGAGGGGGGGATCGGGGAGCTGTTTTTT. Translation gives CASSVFEGGIGELFF.

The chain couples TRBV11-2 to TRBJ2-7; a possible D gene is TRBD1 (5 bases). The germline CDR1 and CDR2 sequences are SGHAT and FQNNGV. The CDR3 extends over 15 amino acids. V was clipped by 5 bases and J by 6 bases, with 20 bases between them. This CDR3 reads CASSPTDSSWGEQYF. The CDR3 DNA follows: TGTGCCAGCAGCCCGACAGACTCTTCGTGGGGCGAGCAGTACTTC.

The CDR3 DNA is TGTGCCAGCAGCTTAGACAAACTAGGGTACAATGAGCAGTTCTTC. Its protein product is CASSLDKLGYNEQFF. The chain joins TRBV11-2 to TRBJ2-1, with TRBD2 as a possible D gene (5 bases). Germline CDR1 and CDR2: SGHAT and FQNNGV. V was trimmed by 0 bases and J by 4 bases, leaving 10 bases between them. The CDR3 runs 15 residues.

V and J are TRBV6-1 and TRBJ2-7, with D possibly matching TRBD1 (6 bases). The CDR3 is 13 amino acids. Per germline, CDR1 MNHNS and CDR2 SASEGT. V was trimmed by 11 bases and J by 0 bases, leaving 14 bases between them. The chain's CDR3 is CAGRKDSSYEQYF. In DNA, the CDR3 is TGTGCCGGAAGAAAGGACAGCTCCTACGAGCAGTACTTC.

CDR3 sequence: CAVGGGTGELFF. The CDR3 nucleotides are TGTGCCGTCGGGGGGGGCACCGGGGAGCTGTTTTTT. V is TRBV6-5 and J is TRBJ2-2, with 8 positions matching TRBD2. CDR3 size: 12 residues. V was pared by 11 bases and J by 4 bases, with 3 bases of the junction left unmatched. Germline assignment: CDR1 MNHEY and CDR2 SVGAGI.

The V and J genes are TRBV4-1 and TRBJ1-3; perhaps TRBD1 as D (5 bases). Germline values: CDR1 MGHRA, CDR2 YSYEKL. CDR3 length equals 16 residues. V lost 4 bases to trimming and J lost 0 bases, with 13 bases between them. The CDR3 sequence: CASSRIQVSSGNTIYF. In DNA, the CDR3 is TGCGCCAGCAGCCGAATACAGGTATCCTCTGGAAACACCATATATTTT.

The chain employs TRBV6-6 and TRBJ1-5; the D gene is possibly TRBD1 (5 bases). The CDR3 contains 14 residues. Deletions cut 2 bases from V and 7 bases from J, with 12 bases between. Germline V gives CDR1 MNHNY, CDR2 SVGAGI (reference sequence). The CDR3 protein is CASSYLSGAQPQHF. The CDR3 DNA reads TGTGCCAGCAGTTACCTCAGCGGGGCCCAGCCCCAGCATTTT.

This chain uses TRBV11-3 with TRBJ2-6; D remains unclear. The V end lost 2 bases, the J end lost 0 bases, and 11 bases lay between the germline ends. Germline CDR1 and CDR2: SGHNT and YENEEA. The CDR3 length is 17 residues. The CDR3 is CASSLRSSDSGANVLTF. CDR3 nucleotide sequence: TGTGCCAGCAGCTTACGAAGCTCAGACTCTGGGGCCAACGTCCTGACTTTC.

The CDR3 protein is CASSLEGNTIYF. In DNA form, the CDR3 reads TGTGCCAGCAGCTTGGAAGGGAACACCATATATTTT. The chain uses TRBV5-5 and TRBJ1-3; D unresolved. Germline-derived CDR1 and CDR2 are SGHKS and YYEKEE (reference sequence). The CDR3 spans 12 residues. V lost 0 bases, J lost 7 bases, and 5 bases lay in between. The full variable domain, rest sourced from reference TRBV5-5 and TRBJ1-3, is DAGVTQSPTHLIKTRGQQVTLRCSPISGHKSVSWYQQVLGQGPQFIFQYYEKEERGRGNFPDRFSARQFPNYSSELNVNALLLGDSALYLCASSLEGNTIYFGEGSWLTVV.

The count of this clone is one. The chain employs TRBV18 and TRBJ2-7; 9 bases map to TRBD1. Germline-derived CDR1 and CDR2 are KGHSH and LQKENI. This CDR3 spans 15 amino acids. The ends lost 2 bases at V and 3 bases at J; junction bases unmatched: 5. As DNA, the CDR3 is TGTGCCAGCTCACCAGGGACAGGGCCCGGCTACGAGCAGTACTTC. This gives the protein CASSPGTGPGYEQYF.

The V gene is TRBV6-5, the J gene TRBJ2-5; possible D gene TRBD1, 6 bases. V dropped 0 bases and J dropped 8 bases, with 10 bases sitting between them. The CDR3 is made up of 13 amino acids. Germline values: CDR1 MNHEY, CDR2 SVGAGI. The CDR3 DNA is TGTGCCAGCAGTTACTCGATTGGGGGCACCCAGTACTTC. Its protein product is CASSYSIGGTQYF.